The 3 T cell receptor beta chains presented below share a single source sample, sequenced in a study of blood T cell repertoires in COVID-19 (dated by TCRdb to the early 2020s). Libraries were made using the immunoSEQ multiplex PCR assay. Drawn from immuneACCESS, this table holds only the in-frame rearrangements with V and J called that TCRdb kept. Clones are partly lost; checked studies trace under half to an unresolved V gene and leave the rest unexplained. For this sample the table gives about 140,000 clones, of which just over 85% were detected only once. Over 1.5% of the sample is taken by the ten largest. Material for sequencing was peripheral blood. The receptors were gathered from a woman aged 55-70 years with acute or convalescent COVID-19.

The chain combines TRBV5-4 with TRBJ1-1; possibly TRBD1 for D (5 bases). CDR1 and CDR2 from the germline V gene are SGHNT and YYREEE (reference sequence). Trimming cost V 4 bases and J 3 bases, with 13 bases left between them. This CDR3 spans 14 amino acids. As DNA, the CDR3 is TGTGCCAGCAGCACCGGGGGACGAGACACTGAAGCTTTCTTT. It encodes CASSTGGRDTEAFF.

J is TRBJ1-5 and V is TRBV6-9; D unresolved. CDR1 MNHGY and CDR2 SVAAGI come from the germline V gene. This CDR3 spans 17 amino acids. Trimming took 2 bases from V and 7 from J, leaving 21 bases between them. CDR3 amino acids: CASSYLRGNRKKQPQHF. The CDR3 region has the DNA TGTGCCAGCAGTTATCTTCGGGGAAACAGAAAGAAACAGCCCCAGCATTTT.

The CDR3 reads CASSLPGTNTGELFF. CDR3 sequence (DNA): TGTGCCAGCAGCTTGCCGGGAACTAACACCGGGGAGCTGTTTTTT. This chain connects TRBV11-1 to TRBJ2-2; maybe TRBD2 (5 bases). The ends were cut back, 3 bases at V and 2 bases at J, with 10 bases in the middle. The germline gives CDR1 SGHAT, CDR2 FQDESV (reference sequence). This CDR3 has 15 amino acids.